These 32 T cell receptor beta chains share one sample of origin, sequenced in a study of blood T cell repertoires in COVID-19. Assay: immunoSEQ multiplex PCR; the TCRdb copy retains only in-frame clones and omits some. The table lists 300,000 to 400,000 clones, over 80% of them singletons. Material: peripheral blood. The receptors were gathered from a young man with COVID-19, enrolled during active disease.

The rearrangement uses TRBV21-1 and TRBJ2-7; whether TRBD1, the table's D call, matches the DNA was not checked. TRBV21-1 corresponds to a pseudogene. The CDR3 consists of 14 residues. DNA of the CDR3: TGTGCCCCCCTCCCCCAGGGAATGCCCTACGAGCAGTACTTC. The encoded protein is CAPLPQGMPYEQYF.

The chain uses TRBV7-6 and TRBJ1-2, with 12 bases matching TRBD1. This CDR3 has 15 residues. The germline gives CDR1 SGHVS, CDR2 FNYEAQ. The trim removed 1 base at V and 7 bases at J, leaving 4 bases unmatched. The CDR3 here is CASSLGGQGARGYTF. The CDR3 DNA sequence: TGTGCCAGCAGCTTAGGGGGACAGGGGGCGCGTGGCTACACCTTC.

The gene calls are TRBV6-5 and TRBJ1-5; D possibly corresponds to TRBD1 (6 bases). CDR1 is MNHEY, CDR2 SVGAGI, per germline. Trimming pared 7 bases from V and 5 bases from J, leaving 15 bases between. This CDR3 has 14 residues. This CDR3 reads CASNQGQRYQPQHF. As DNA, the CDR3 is TGTGCCAGCAACCAAGGACAGCGGTATCAGCCCCAGCATTTT.

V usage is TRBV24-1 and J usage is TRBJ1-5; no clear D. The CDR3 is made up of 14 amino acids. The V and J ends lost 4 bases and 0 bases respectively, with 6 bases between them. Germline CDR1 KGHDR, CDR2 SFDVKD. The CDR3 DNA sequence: TGTGCCACCAGTGACCTAACTAGCAATCAGCCCCAGCATTTT. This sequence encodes CATSDLTSNQPQHF.

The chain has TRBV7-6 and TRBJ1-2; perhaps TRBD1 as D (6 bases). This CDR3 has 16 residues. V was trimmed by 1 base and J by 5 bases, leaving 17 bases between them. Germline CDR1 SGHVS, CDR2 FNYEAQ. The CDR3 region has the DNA TGTGCCAGCAGCTTAGTGGGGCCAGGGGATGGGTATGGCTACACCTTC. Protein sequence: CASSLVGPGDGYGYTF.

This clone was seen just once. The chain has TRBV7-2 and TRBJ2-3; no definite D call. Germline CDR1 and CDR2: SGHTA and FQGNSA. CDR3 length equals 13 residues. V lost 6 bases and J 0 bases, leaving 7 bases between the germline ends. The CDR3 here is CASRFTSTDTQYF. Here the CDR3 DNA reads TGTGCCAGCAGATTCACTAGCACAGATACGCAGTATTTT.

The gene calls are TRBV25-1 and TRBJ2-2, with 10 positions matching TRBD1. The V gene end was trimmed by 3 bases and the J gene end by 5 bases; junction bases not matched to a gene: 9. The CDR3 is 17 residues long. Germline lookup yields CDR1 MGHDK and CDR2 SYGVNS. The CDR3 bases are TGTGCCAGCAGTGAGTCACCGGGACAGGGGAGGACCGGGGAGCTGTTTTTT. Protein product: CASSESPGQGRTGELFF.

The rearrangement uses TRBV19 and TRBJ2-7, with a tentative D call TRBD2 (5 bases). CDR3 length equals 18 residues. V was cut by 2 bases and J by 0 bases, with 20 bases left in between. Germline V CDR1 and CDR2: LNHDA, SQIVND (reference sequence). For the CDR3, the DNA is TGTGCCAGTAGTATAAACGGGATTGCCCCTGGCCTCTCCTACGAGCAGTACTTC. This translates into CASSINGIAPGLSYEQYF. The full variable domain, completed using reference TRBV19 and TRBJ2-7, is DGGITQSPKYLFRKEGQNVTLSCEQNLNHDAMYWYRQDPGQGLRLIYYSQIVNDFQKGDIAEGYSVSREKKESFPLTVTSAQKNPTAFYLCASSINGIAPGLSYEQYFGPGTRLTVT.

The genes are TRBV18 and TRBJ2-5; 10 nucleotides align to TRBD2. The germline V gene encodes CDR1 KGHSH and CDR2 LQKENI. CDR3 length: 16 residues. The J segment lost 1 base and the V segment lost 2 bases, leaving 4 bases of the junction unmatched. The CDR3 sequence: CASSPTAGGFQETQYF. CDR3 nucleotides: TGTGCCAGCTCACCAACAGCGGGGGGGTTCCAAGAGACCCAGTACTTC.

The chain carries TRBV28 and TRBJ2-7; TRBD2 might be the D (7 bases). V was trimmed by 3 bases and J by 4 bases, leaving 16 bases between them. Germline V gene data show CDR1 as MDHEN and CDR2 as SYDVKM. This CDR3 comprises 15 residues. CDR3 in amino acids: CASSFGPGGQYEQYF. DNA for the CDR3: TGTGCCAGCAGTTTTGGACCCGGGGGGCAGTACGAGCAGTACTTC.

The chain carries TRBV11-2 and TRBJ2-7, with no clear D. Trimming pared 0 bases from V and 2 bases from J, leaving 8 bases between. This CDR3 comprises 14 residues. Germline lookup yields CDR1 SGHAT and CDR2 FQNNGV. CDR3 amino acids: CASSLDLGPYEQYF. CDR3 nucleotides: TGTGCCAGCAGCTTAGATTTGGGCCCCTACGAGCAGTACTTC.

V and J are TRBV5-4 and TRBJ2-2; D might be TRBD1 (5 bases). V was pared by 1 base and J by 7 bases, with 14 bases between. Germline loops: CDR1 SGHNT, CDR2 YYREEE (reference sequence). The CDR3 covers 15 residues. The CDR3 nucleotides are TGTGCCAGCAGCTTGTCAGCAGGGTCTTACGGGGAGCTGTTTTTT. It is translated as CASSLSAGSYGELFF.

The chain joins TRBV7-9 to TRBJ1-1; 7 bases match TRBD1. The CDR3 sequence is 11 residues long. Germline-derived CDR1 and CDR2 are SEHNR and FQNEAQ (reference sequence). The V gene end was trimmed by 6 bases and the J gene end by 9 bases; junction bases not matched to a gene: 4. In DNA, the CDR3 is TGTGCCAGCAGTGCGACAGGGAAAGCTTTCTTT. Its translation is CASSATGKAFF.

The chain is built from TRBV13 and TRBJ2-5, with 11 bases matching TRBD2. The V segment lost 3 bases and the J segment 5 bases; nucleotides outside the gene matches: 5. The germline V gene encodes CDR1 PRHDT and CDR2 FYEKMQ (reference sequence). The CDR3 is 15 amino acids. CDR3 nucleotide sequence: TGTGCCAGCAGCTTTACTAGCGGGAGTATTGAGACCCAGTACTTC. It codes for CASSFTSGSIETQYF.

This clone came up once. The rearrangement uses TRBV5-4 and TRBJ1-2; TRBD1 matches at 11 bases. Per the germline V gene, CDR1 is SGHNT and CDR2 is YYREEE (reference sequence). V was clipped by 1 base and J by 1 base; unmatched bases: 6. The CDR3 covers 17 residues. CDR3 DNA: TGTGCCAGCAGCTTGAAGGGACAGGGGGGAGGTAACTATGGCTACACCTTC. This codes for CASSLKGQGGGNYGYTF.

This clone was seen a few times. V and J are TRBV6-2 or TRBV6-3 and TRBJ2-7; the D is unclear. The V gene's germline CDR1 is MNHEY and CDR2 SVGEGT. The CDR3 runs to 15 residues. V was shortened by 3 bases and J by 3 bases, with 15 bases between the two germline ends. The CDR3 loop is CASSYGDKSFYEQYF. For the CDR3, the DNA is TGTGCCAGCAGTTATGGCGACAAATCGTTCTACGAGCAGTACTTC.

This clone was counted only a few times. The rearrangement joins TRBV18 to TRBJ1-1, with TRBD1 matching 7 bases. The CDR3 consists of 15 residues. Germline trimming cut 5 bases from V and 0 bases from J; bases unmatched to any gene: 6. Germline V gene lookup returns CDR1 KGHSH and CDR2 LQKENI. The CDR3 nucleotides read TGTGCCAGCTCAATACTGACAGGGATGAACACTGAAGCTTTCTTT. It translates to CASSILTGMNTEAFF.

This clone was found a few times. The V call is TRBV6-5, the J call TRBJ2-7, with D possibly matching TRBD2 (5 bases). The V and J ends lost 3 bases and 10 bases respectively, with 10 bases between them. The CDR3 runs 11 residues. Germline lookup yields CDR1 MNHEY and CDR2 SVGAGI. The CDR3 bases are TGTGCCAGCAGTTATCAGAGGGCACAGTACTTC. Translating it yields CASSYQRAQYF.

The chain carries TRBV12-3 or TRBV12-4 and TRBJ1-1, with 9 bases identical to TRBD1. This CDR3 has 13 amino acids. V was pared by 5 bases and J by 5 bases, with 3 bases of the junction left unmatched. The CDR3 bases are TGTGCCAGCAGTATACAGGGGGCGACTGAAGCTTTCTTT. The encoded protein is CASSIQGATEAFF.

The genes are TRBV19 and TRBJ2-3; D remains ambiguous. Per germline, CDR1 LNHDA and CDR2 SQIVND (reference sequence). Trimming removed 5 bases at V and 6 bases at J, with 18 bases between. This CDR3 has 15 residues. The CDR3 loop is CASSHRAHNRDTQYF. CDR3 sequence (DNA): TGTGCCAGTAGTCACCGCGCCCATAACCGGGATACGCAGTATTTT.

The CDR3 DNA sequence: TGTGCCAGCAGTTACTCGTTCGGGGAGTATATGCAGGAAGCTTTCTTT. It encodes CASSYSFGEYMQEAFF. This sequence joins TRBV6-5 and TRBJ1-1; D unclear. CDR3 length: 16 residues. Trimming took off 0 bases at V and 8 bases at J, with 19 bases between the two ends. Per germline, CDR1 MNHEY and CDR2 SVGAGI.

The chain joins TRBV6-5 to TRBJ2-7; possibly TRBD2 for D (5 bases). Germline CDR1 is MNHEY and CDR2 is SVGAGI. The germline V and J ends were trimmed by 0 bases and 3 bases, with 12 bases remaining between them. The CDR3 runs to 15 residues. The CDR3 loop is CASSYSGGSHYEQYF. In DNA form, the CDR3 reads TGTGCCAGCAGTTACTCGGGTGGGAGTCACTACGAGCAGTACTTC.

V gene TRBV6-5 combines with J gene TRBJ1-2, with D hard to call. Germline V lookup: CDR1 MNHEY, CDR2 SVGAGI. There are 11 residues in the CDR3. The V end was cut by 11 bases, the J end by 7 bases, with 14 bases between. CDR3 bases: TGTGCCTCACGCGGCAGTCGTGGCTACACCTTC. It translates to CASRGSRGYTF.

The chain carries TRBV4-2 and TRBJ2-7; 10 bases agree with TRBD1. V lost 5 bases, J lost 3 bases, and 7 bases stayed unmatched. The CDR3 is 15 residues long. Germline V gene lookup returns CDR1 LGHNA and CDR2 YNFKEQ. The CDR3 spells CASSYSGQGSYEQYF. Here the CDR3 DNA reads TGTGCCAGCAGCTATTCGGGACAGGGGAGCTACGAGCAGTACTTC.

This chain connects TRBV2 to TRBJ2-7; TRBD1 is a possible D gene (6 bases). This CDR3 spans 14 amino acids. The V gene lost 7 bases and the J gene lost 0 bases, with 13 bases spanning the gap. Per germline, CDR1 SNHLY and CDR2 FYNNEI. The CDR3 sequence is CASMDRTSSYEQYF. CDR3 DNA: TGTGCCAGCATGGACAGAACTAGCTCCTACGAGCAGTACTTC.

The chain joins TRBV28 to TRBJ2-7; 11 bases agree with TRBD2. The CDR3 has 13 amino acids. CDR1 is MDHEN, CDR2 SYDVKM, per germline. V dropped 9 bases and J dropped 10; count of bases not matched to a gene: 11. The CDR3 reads CASLAGGLTAQYF. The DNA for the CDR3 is TGTGCCAGTTTAGCGGGAGGGCTCACTGCACAGTACTTC.

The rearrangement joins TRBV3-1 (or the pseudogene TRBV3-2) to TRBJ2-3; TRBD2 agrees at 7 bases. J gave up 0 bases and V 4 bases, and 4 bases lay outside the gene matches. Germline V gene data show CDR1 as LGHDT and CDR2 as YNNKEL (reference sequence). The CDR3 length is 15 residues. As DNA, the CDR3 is TGTGCCAGCAGCCGTAGCGGGCCTAGCACAGATACGCAGTATTTT. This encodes CASSRSGPSTDTQYF.

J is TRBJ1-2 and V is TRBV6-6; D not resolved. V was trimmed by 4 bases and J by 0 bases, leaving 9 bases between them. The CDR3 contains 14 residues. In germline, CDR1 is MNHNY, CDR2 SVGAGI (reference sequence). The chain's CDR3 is CASSSNRANYGYTF. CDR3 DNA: TGTGCCAGCAGTTCCAACAGAGCTAACTATGGCTACACCTTC.

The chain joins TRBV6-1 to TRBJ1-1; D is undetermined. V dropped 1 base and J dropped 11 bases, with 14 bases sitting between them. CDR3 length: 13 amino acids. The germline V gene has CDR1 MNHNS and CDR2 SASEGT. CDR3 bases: TGTGCCAGCAGTGAAGAACAGCTTGGCCGGGCTTTCTTT. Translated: CASSEEQLGRAFF.

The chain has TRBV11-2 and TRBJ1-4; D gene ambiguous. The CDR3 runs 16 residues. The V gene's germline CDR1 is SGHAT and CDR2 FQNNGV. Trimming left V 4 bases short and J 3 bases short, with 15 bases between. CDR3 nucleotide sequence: TGTGCCAGCAGCTCGGGATGGACTCCCGCTAATGAAAAACTGTTTTTT. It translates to CASSSGWTPANEKLFF.

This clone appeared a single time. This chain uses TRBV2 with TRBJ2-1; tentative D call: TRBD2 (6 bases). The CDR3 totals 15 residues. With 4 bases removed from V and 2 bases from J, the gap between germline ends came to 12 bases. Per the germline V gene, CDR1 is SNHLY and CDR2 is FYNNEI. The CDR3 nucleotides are TGTGCCAGCAGTGCGCAGGGAGGCACCTACAATGAGCAGTTCTTC. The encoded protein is CASSAQGGTYNEQFF. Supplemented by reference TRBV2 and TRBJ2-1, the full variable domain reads EPEVTQTPSHQVTQMGQEVILRCVPISNHLYFYWYRQILGQKVEFLVSFYNNEISEKSEIFDDQFSVERPDGSNFTLKIRSTKLEDSAMYFCASSAQGGTYNEQFFGPGTRLTVL.

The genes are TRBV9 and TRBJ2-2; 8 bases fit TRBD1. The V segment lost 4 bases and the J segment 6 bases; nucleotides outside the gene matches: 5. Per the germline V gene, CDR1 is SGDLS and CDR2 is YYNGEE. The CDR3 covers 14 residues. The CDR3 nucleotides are TGTGCCAGCAGCACAATACAGGGGGCCGGGGAGCTGTTTTTT. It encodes CASSTIQGAGELFF.